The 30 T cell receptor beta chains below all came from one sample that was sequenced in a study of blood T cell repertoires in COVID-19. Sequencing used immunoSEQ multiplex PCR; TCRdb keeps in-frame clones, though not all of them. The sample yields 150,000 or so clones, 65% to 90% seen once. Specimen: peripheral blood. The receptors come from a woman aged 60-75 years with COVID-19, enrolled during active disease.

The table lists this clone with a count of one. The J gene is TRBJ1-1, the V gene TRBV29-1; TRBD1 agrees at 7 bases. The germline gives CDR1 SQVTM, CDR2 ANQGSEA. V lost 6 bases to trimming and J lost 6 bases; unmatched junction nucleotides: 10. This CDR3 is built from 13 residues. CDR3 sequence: CSVNRGRGAEAFF. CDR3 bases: TGCAGCGTAAACAGGGGCCGCGGGGCTGAAGCTTTCTTT. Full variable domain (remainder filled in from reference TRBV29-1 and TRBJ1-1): SAVISQKPSRDICQRGTSLTIQCQVDSQVTMMFWYRQQPGQSLTLIATANQGSEATYESGFVIDKFPISRPNLTFSTLTVSNMSPEDSSIYLCSVNRGRGAEAFFGQGTRLTVV.

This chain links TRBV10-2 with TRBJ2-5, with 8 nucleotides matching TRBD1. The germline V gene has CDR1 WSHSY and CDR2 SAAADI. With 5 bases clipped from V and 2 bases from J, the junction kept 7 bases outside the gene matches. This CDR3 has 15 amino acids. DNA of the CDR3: TGCGCCAGCAGTAAGACAGGGGAGTATCAAGAGACCCAGTACTTC. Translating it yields CASSKTGEYQETQYF.

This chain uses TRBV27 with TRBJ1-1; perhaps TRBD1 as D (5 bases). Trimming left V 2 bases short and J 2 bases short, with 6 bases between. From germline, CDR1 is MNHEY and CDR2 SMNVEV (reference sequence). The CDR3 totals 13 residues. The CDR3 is CASSLGANTEAFF. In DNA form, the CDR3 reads TGTGCCAGCAGTTTAGGGGCAAACACTGAAGCTTTCTTT.

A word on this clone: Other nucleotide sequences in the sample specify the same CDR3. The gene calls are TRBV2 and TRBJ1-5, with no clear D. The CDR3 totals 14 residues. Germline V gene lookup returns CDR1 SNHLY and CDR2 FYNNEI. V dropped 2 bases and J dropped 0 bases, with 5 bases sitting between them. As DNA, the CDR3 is TGTGCCAGCAGTGAACGTTATAGCAATCAGCCCCAGCATTTT. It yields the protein CASSERYSNQPQHF.

The CDR3 here is CASSQGTGVNEKLFF. CDR3 bases: TGTGCCAGCAGCCAAGGGACAGGGGTTAATGAAAAACTGTTTTTT. The chain links TRBV6-5 to TRBJ1-4, with 10 bases identical to TRBD1. The CDR3 runs 15 residues. The germline V gene has CDR1 MNHEY and CDR2 SVGAGI. The trim removed 6 bases at V and 4 bases at J, leaving 5 bases unmatched.

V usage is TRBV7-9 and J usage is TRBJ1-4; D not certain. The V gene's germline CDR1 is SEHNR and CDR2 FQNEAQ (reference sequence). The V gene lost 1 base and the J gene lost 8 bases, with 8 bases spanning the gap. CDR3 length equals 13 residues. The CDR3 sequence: CASSLGLGEKLFF. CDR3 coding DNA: TGTGCCAGCAGCTTAGGCCTAGGAGAAAAACTGTTTTTT.

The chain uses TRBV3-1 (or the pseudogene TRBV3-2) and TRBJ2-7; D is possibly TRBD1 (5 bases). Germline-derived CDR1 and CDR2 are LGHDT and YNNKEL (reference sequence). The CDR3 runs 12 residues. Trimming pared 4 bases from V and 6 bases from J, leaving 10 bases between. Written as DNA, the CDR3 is TGTGCCAGCAGCCGTTCAGGGCGCGAGCAGTACGTC. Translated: CASSRSGREQYV.

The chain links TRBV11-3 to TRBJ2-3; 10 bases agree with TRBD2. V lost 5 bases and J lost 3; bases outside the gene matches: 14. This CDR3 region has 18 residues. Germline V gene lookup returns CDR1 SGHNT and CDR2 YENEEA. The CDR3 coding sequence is TGTGCCAGCAGCCTCCGAGGGGCGGGGGGACTAGCGACAGATACGCAGTATTTT. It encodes CASSLRGAGGLATDTQYF.

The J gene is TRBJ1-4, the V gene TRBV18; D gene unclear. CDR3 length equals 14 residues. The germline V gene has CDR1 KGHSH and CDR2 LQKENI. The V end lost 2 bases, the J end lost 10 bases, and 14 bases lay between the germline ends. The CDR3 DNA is TGTGCCAGCTCACCAGCCGCGCAATCTGGAAAACTGTTTTTT. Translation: CASSPAAQSGKLFF.

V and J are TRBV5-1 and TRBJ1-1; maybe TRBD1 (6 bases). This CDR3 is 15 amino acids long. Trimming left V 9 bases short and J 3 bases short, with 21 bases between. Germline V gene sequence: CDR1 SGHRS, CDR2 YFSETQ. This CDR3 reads CATREEWGRDTEAFF. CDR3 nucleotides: TGCGCCACCCGGGAGGAATGGGGGCGAGACACTGAAGCTTTCTTT.

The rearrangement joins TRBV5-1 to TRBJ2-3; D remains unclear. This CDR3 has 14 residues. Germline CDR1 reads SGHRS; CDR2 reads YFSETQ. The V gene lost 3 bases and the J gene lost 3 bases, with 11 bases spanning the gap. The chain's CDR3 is CASSSPQVTDTQYF. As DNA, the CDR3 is TGCGCCAGCAGCTCCCCCCAGGTTACAGATACGCAGTATTTT.

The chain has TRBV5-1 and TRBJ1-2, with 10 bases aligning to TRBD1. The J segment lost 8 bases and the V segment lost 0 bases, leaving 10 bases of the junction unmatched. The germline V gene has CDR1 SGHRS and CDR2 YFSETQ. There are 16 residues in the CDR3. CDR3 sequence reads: CASSLVVPGTGDGYTF. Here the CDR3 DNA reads TGCGCCAGCAGCTTGGTAGTCCCCGGGACAGGGGACGGCTACACCTTC.

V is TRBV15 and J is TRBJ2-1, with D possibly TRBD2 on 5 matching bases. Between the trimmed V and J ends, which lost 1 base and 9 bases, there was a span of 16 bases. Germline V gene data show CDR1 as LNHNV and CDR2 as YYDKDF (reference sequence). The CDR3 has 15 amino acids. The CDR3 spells CATSRGIPPEGEQFF. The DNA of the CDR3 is TGTGCCACCAGCAGAGGAATCCCCCCCGAGGGTGAGCAGTTCTTC.

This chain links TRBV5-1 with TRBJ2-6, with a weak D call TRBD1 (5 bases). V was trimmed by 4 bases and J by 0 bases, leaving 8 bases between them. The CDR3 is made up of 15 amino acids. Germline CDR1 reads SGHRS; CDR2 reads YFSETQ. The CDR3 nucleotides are TGCGCCAGCAGCCAGGGCGTCTCTGGGGCCAACGTCCTGACTTTC. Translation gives CASSQGVSGANVLTF.

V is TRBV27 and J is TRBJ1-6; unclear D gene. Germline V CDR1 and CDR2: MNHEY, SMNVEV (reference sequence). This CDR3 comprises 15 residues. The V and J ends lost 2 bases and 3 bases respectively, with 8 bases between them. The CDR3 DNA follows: TGTGCCAGCAGTTTAGTCCGGAGCTATAATTCACCCCTCCACTTT. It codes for CASSLVRSYNSPLHF.

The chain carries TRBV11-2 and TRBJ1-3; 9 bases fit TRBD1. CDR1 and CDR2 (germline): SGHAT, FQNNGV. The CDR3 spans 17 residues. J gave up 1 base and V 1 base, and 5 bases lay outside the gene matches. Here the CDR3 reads CASSLVPGQGSGNTIYF. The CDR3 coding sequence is TGTGCCAGCAGCTTAGTCCCGGGACAGGGATCTGGAAACACCATATATTTT.

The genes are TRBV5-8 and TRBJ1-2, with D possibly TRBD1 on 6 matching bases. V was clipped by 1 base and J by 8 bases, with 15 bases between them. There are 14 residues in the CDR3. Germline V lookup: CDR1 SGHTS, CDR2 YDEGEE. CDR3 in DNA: TGTGCCAGCAGCTTGACAGGGAAAGGATACGGCTACACCTTC. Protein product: CASSLTGKGYGYTF.

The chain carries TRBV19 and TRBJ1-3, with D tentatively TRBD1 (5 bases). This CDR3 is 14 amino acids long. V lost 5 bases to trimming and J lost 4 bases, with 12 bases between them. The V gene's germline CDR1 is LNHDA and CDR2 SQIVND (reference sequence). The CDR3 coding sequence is TGTGCCAGTAGTCGGGGGGTAGAAGGAAACACCATATATTTT. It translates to CASSRGVEGNTIYF.

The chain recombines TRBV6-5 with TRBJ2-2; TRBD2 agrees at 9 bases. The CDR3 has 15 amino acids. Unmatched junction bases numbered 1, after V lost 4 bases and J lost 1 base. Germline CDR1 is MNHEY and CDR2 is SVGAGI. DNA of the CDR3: TGTGCCAGCAGTTCACTAGCGGGGAACACCGGGGAGCTGTTTTTT. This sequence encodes CASSSLAGNTGELFF.

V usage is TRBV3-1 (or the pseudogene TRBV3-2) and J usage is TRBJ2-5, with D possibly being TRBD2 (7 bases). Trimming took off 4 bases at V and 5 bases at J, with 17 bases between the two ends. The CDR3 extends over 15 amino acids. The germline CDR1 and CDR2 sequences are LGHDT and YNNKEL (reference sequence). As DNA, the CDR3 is TGTGCCAGCAGCCCCTCCCTGGGCGGGGGCGAGACCCAGTACTTC. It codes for CASSPSLGGGETQYF.

This chain's CDR3 is CASSATASGANVLTF. CDR3 nucleotide sequence: TGTGCCAGCAGCGCGACAGCTTCTGGGGCCAACGTCCTGACTTTC. The J gene is TRBJ2-6, the V gene TRBV6-5; maybe TRBD1 (5 bases). From germline, CDR1 is MNHEY and CDR2 SVGAGI. The CDR3 extends over 15 amino acids. V lost 6 bases, J lost 1 base, and 10 bases lay in between.

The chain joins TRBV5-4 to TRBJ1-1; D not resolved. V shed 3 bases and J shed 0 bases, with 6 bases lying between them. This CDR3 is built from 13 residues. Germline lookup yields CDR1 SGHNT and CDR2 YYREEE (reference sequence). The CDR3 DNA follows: TGTGCCAGCAGCTCTATCCTGAACACTGAAGCTTTCTTT. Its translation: CASSSILNTEAFF.

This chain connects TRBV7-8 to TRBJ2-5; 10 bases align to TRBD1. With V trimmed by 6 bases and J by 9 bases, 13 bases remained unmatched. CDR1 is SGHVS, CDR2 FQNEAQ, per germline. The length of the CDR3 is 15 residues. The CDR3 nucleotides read TGTGCCAGCAGTCTCCAAGGGACAGGGGCCGGCCCCCAGTACTTC. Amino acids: CASSLQGTGAGPQYF.

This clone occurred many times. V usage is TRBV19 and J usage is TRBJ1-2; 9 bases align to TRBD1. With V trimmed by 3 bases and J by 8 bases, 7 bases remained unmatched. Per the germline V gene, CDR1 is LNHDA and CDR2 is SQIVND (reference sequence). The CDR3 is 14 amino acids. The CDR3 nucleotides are TGTGCCAGTAGTATGGGACAGGGAGTATACGGCTACACCTTC. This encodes CASSMGQGVYGYTF.

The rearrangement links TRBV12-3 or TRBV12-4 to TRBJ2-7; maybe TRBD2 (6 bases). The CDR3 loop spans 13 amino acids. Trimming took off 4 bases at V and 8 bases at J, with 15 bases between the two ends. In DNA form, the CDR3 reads TGTGCCAGCAGTTGGGGGACTGATAACCAGCAGTACTTC. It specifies CASSWGTDNQQYF.

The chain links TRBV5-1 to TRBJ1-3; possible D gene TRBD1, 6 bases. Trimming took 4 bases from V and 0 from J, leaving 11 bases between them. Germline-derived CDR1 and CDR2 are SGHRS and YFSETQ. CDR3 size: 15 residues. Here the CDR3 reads CASSTQQGSGNTIYF. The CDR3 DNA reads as TGCGCCAGCAGCACACAACAGGGCTCTGGAAACACCATATATTTT.

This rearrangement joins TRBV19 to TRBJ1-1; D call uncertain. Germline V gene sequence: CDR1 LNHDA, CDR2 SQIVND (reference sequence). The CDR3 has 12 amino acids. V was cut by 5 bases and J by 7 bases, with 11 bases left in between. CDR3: CASSSRKGEAFF. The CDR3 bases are TGTGCCAGTAGTTCCAGGAAAGGTGAAGCTTTCTTT.

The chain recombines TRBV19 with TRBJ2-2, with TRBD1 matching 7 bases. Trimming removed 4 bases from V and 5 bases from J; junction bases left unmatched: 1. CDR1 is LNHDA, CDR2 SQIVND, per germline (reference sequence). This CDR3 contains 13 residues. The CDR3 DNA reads TGTGCCAGTAGTACGACAGGGACCGGGGAGCTGTTTTTT. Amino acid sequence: CASSTTGTGELFF.

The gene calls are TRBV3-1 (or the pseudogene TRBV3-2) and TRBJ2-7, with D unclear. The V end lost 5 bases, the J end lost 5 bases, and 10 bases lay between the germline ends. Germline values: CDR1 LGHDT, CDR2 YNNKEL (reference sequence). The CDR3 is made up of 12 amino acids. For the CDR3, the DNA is TGTGCCAGCAGCGTCCGAGCTAACGAGCAGTACTTC. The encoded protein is CASSVRANEQYF.

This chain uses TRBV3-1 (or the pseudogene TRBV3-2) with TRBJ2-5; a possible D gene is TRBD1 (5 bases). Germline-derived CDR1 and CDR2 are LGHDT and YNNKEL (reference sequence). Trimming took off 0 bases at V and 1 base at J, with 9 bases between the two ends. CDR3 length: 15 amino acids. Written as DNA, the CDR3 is TGTGCCAGCAGCCAAGAGGCAGGGTCCCAAGAGACCCAGTACTTC. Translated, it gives CASSQEAGSQETQYF.